Listed below are T cell receptor beta chains from one sample, sequenced in a study of blood T cell repertoires in COVID-19. Libraries were prepared by immunoSEQ multiplex PCR; TCRdb keeps only in-frame clonotypes and omits some of them. The repertoire includes 250,000 to 300,000 clones, approximately 86% of them detected once, and 10% to 15% sits in the top ten. The sample was peripheral blood. The receptors were sampled from a woman aged 70-85 years with COVID-19, enrolled during active disease. CDR3s include the opening cysteine and the closing phenylalanine or tryptophan. Fields, in order: V gene, J gene, D gene, clone size, CDR3 protein, CDR3 DNA. D genes are given only for firm matches. Only part of the rows carry a size: once, few, many, or a class if the clone is expanded.

V: TRBV18
J: TRBJ2-7
D: -
size: -
CDR3: CASSLGTSFYEQYF
DNA: TGTGCCAGCTCACTCGGGACATCTTTCTACGAGCAGTACTTC

V: TRBV5-4
J: TRBJ2-3
D: TRBD2
size: -
CDR3: CASSLATSGGDTQYF
DNA: TGTGCCAGCAGCTTGGCGACTAGCGGGGGGGATACGCAGTATTTT

V: TRBV15
J: TRBJ2-5
D: TRBD2
size: -
CDR3: CATSKLPPGTSGGETQYF
DNA: TGTGCCACCAGCAAACTACCTCCGGGGACTAGCGGCGGGGAGACCCAGTACTTC

V: TRBV12-3/TRBV12-4
J: TRBJ1-6
D: -
size: -
CDR3: CASSFGGGSPLHF
DNA: TGTGCCAGCAGTTTCGGGGGAGGGTCACCCCTCCACTTT

V: TRBV7-3
J: TRBJ2-5
D: TRBD2
size: -
CDR3: CASSLTGLAGAETQYF
DNA: TGTGCCAGCAGCTTAACGGGACTAGCGGGGGCAGAGACCCAGTACTTC

V: TRBV30
J: TRBJ1-3
D: -
size: few
CDR3: CAWSVGGAGNTIYF
DNA: TGTGCCTGGAGTGTAGGGGGGGCTGGAAACACCATATATTTT

V: TRBV12-3/TRBV12-4
J: TRBJ1-1
D: TRBD1
size: -
CDR3: CASSRGQNTEAFF
DNA: TGTGCCAGCAGTAGGGGGCAGAACACTGAAGCTTTCTTT

V: TRBV28
J: TRBJ2-7
D: TRBD1
size: -
CDR3: CASSQQDRDSYEQYF
DNA: TGTGCCAGCAGTCAACAGGACAGGGACTCCTACGAGCAGTACTTC

V: TRBV5-6
J: TRBJ2-3
D: -
size: -
CDR3: CASSLVRPSTDTQYF
DNA: TGTGCCAGCAGCTTGGTTCGTCCTAGCACAGATACGCAGTATTTT

V: TRBV19
J: TRBJ1-2
D: TRBD1
size: -
CDR3: CASSVKQGNYGYTF
DNA: TGTGCCAGTAGTGTAAAACAGGGGAACTATGGCTACACCTTC

V: TRBV5-1
J: TRBJ1-6
D: -
size: -
CDR3: CASSLDQGGNNSPLHF
DNA: TGCGCCAGCAGCTTAGACCAGGGTGGTAATAATTCACCCCTCCACTTT

V: TRBV24-1
J: TRBJ1-2
D: -
size: -
CDR3: CATSDSGQTYGYTF
DNA: TGTGCCACCAGTGATTCAGGACAGACCTATGGCTACACCTTC

V: TRBV5-1
J: TRBJ2-1
D: -
size: -
CDR3: CASSLAGDFYNEQFF
DNA: TGCGCCAGCAGCTTGGCCGGGGACTTCTACAATGAGCAGTTCTTC

V: TRBV7-9
J: TRBJ1-2
D: -
size: -
CDR3: CASTPVGDPNYGYTF
DNA: TGTGCCAGCACCCCCGTGGGAGATCCTAACTATGGCTACACCTTC

V: TRBV6-5
J: TRBJ1-2
D: -
size: -
CDR3: CASKYNTGASGYTF
DNA: TGTGCCAGCAAGTATAATACAGGCGCTAGTGGCTACACCTTC

V: TRBV9
J: TRBJ2-7
D: -
size: -
CDR3: CASSPPGFGEQYF
DNA: TGTGCCAGCAGCCCACCGGGGTTCGGCGAGCAGTACTTC

V: TRBV28
J: TRBJ2-5
D: TRBD1
size: -
CDR3: CASSLKRDRGPVRETQYF
DNA: TGTGCCAGCAGTCTCAAACGGGACAGGGGGCCGGTAAGAGAGACCCAGTACTTC

V: TRBV3-1/TRBV3-2
J: TRBJ2-1
D: TRBD2
size: -
CDR3: CASSRYTGTSSYNEQFF
DNA: TGTGCCAGCAGCCGTTATACCGGGACTAGCAGCTACAATGAGCAGTTCTTC

V: TRBV9
J: TRBJ2-3
D: TRBD2
size: -
CDR3: CASSASGGSTDTQYF
DNA: TGTGCCAGCAGCGCTAGCGGGGGGAGCACAGATACGCAGTATTTT

V: TRBV28
J: TRBJ1-1
D: -
size: -
CDR3: CASSLWTEVNTEAFF
DNA: TGTGCCAGCAGTCTATGGACGGAGGTGAACACTGAAGCTTTCTTT

V: TRBV13
J: TRBJ2-7
D: TRBD1
size: once
CDR3: CASSSRVGGREQYF
DNA: TGTGCCAGCAGCTCCCGCGTAGGGGGCCGCGAGCAGTACTTC

V: TRBV7-2
J: TRBJ1-1
D: TRBD1
size: -
CDR3: CASSSRQGLKHTEAFF
DNA: TGTGCCAGCAGCTCCCGACAGGGATTAAAGCACACTGAAGCTTTCTTT

V: TRBV10-3
J: TRBJ1-2
D: -
size: -
CDR3: CAISESTGGGNNYGYTF
DNA: TGTGCCATCAGTGAGTCGACGGGAGGGGGGAACAACTATGGCTACACCTTC

V: TRBV2
J: TRBJ2-7
D: -
size: -
CDR3: CASSDRFYEQYF
DNA: TGTGCCAGCAGTGATCGGTTCTACGAGCAGTACTTC

V: TRBV12-3/TRBV12-4
J: TRBJ1-2
D: -
size: -
CDR3: CASSRTDYGYTF
DNA: TGTGCCAGCAGTCGGACAGACTATGGCTACACCTTC

V: TRBV28
J: TRBJ2-3
D: -
size: -
CDR3: CASSLAGTQEGGTQYF
DNA: TGTGCCAGCAGTTTGGCCGGGACCCAAGAAGGGGGTACGCAGTATTTT

V: TRBV7-9
J: TRBJ1-1
D: -
size: -
CDR3: CASSLVSGVTEAFF
DNA: TGTGCCAGCAGCTTAGTATCGGGGGTCACTGAAGCTTTCTTT

V: TRBV4-1
J: TRBJ1-2
D: TRBD1
size: few
CDR3: CASSQELSQGVRTNYGYTF
DNA: TGCGCCAGCAGCCAAGAATTATCGCAGGGGGTCAGGACTAACTATGGCTACACCTTC

V: TRBV7-2
J: TRBJ1-2
D: TRBD1
size: -
CDR3: CASSLRDREGYTF
DNA: TGTGCCAGCAGCCTACGGGACAGGGAAGGTTACACCTTC

V: TRBV29-1
J: TRBJ2-2
D: -
size: -
CDR3: CSVVWQVTGELFF
DNA: TGCAGCGTTGTTTGGCAGGTAACCGGGGAGCTGTTTTTT

V: TRBV12-5
J: TRBJ2-5
D: -
size: -
CDR3: CASGLVLDRGGETQYF
DNA: TGTGCTAGTGGTTTGGTACTTGACAGGGGAGGGGAGACCCAGTACTTC

V: TRBV7-9
J: TRBJ1-6
D: TRBD1
size: -
CDR3: CASSLRGPGGSPLHF
DNA: TGTGCCAGCAGCTTAAGGGGGCCAGGGGGTTCACCCCTCCACTTT

V: TRBV9
J: TRBJ2-7
D: TRBD2
size: few
CDR3: CASSGGLAASYEQYF
DNA: TGTGCCAGCAGCGGGGGCCTAGCGGCCTCCTACGAGCAGTACTTC

V: TRBV24-1
J: TRBJ1-2
D: TRBD1
size: -
CDR3: CATSDSGQGGGNYGYTF
DNA: TGTGCCACCAGTGATTCGGGACAGGGTGGAGGTAACTATGGCTACACCTTC

V: TRBV5-6
J: TRBJ1-1
D: TRBD1
size: -
CDR3: CASSLGQGAPSNTEAFF
DNA: TGTGCCAGCAGCTTGGGACAGGGGGCCCCATCGAACACTGAAGCTTTCTTT

V: TRBV6-1
J: TRBJ1-5
D: -
size: -
CDR3: CASSEDGGQPQHF
DNA: TGTGCCAGCAGTGAAGACGGGGGTCAGCCCCAGCATTTT

V: TRBV9
J: TRBJ1-5
D: TRBD1
size: few
CDR3: CASSVGTGDQPQHF
DNA: TGTGCCAGCAGCGTGGGGACAGGGGATCAGCCCCAGCATTTT